Each of the 21 T cell receptor beta chains below was sequenced from the same sample in a study of blood T cell repertoires in COVID-19. The repertoire was sequenced with immunoSEQ multiplex PCR; TCRdb's copy has only in-frame clones and lacks some. The repertoire holds a few hundred thousand clones, around 87% seen once, with under 2.5% in the top ten. Sequencing input: peripheral blood. These receptors were taken from a woman aged 55-69 years with COVID-19, enrolled during active disease.

J is TRBJ1-6 and V is TRBV19; 7 bases are shared with TRBD1. Germline V gives CDR1 LNHDA, CDR2 SQIVND (reference sequence). Trimming cost V 6 bases and J 10 bases; bases outside gene matches: 12. The CDR3 length is 15 residues. In DNA, the CDR3 is TGTGCCAGTAGCAAGAGACAGGGTGAGGGCTCACCCCTCCACTTT. Amino acids: CASSKRQGEGSPLHF.

The J gene is TRBJ2-2, the V gene TRBV29-1; a weak D match, TRBD2 (5 bases). This CDR3 has 15 residues. The germline V gene encodes CDR1 SQVTM and CDR2 ANQGSEA. Trimming left V 5 bases short and J 0 bases short, with 13 bases between. The CDR3 spells CSVSSGGTNTGELFF. The CDR3 DNA reads as TGCAGCGTTTCCAGCGGCGGAACGAACACCGGGGAGCTGTTTTTT.

The chain has TRBV4-1 and TRBJ2-1; 13 nucleotides agree with TRBD2. Trimming removed 2 bases from V and 0 bases from J; junction bases left unmatched: 7. This CDR3 is built from 19 residues. Germline CDR1 reads MGHRA; CDR2 reads YSYEKL. The CDR3 DNA follows: TGCGCCAGCAGCCAACCGGGACTAGCGGGACCCAGCTCCTACAATGAGCAGTTCTTC. Protein product: CASSQPGLAGPSSYNEQFF.

V is TRBV6-2 or TRBV6-3 and J is TRBJ1-5; a possible D gene is TRBD1 (5 bases). Between the trimmed V and J ends, which lost 2 bases and 9 bases, there was a span of 5 bases. The CDR3 runs to 11 residues. CDR1 is MNHEY, CDR2 SVGEGT, per germline. In nucleotides, the CDR3 is TGTGCCAGCAGTTACCAGGGGCCCCAGCATTTT. Amino acid sequence: CASSYQGPQHF.

CDR3 sequence: CASSKDSNTEAFF. As DNA, the CDR3 is TGTGCCAGCAGCAAGGACAGCAACACTGAAGCTTTCTTT. The chain has TRBV7-3 and TRBJ1-1, with a tentative D call TRBD1 (6 bases). V was pared by 5 bases and J by 2 bases, with 9 bases between. Germline V gene lookup returns CDR1 SGHTA and CDR2 FQGTGA. This CDR3 spans 13 amino acids.

The rearrangement links TRBV19 to TRBJ1-4; TRBD1 matches at 8 bases. Germline V CDR1 and CDR2: LNHDA, SQIVND (reference sequence). CDR3 size: 13 residues. Germline trimming cut 3 bases from V and 6 bases from J; bases unmatched to any gene: 0. The CDR3 reads CASSMDRDEKLFF. The CDR3 DNA reads as TGTGCCAGTAGTATGGACAGGGATGAAAAACTGTTTTTT. Based on the CDR3 plus reference TRBV19 and TRBJ1-4, the full variable domain is DGGITQSPKYLFRKEGQNVTLSCEQNLNHDAMYWYRQDPGQGLRLIYYSQIVNDFQKGDIAEGYSVSREKKESFPLTVTSAQKNPTAFYLCASSMDRDEKLFFGSGTQLSVL.

The CDR3 nucleotides read TGTGCCAGCAGTCCGGAGCTGGCGGGGCATGAGCAGTTCTTC. Amino acid sequence: CASSPELAGHEQFF. The chain uses TRBV6-6 and TRBJ2-1; possibly TRBD2 for D (6 bases). V lost 5 bases and J 8 bases, leaving 16 bases between the germline ends. The CDR3 covers 14 residues. CDR1 is MNHNY, CDR2 SVGAGI, per germline (reference sequence).

The CDR3, as DNA: TGTGCCATCAGTTATCGGACAGGGGACGGTTTCGAGCAGTACTTC. Its translation is CAISYRTGDGFEQYF. The V and J genes are TRBV10-3 and TRBJ2-7; 9 bases fit TRBD1. V lost 5 bases to trimming and J lost 6 bases; unmatched junction nucleotides: 11. The CDR3 covers 15 residues. CDR1 ENHRY and CDR2 SYGVKD come from the germline V gene.

The chain combines TRBV3-1 (or the pseudogene TRBV3-2) with TRBJ1-3; D gene unclear. This CDR3 is built from 16 residues. Deletions cut 1 base from V and 0 bases from J, with 10 bases between. From germline, CDR1 is LGHDT and CDR2 YNNKEL (reference sequence). The CDR3 region is CASSQADTPSGNTIYF. The CDR3 nucleotides are TGTGCCAGCAGCCAAGCCGACACCCCCTCTGGAAACACCATATATTTT.

J is TRBJ1-1 and V is TRBV9, with 7 bases aligning to TRBD1. Germline values: CDR1 SGDLS, CDR2 YYNGEE. CDR3 length equals 16 residues. V was pared by 3 bases and J by 5 bases, with 13 bases of the junction left unmatched. DNA of the CDR3: TGTGCCAGCAGCGGACGACAGGGTAGGGTGGAAACTGAAGCTTTCTTT. It is translated as CASSGRQGRVETEAFF.

CDR3 DNA: TGTGCCAGCAGCTTAGATCCCCCGGGTGGCTACACCTTC. This gives the protein CASSLDPPGGYTF. V and J are TRBV11-2 and TRBJ1-2; no clear D gene. The V end lost 0 bases, the J end lost 7 bases, and 9 bases lay between the germline ends. Germline-derived CDR1 and CDR2 are SGHAT and FQNNGV. This CDR3 is built from 13 residues. The full variable domain, in which reference TRBV11-2 and TRBJ1-2 provide the parts outside the CDR3, is EAGVAQSPRYKIIEKRQSVAFWCNPISGHATLYWYQQILGQGPKLLIQFQNNGVVDDSQLPKDRFSAERLKGVDSTLKIQPAKLEDSAVYLCASSLDPPGGYTFGSGTRLTVV.

The chain employs TRBV28 and TRBJ2-7, with D uncertain. The CDR3 loop spans 14 amino acids. CDR1 and CDR2 from the germline V gene are MDHEN and SYDVKM. Trimming took off 6 bases at V and 2 bases at J, with 14 bases between the two ends. DNA of the CDR3: TGTGCCAGCAGCCCGCCGCGCGGTACCTACGAGCAGTACTTC. It encodes CASSPPRGTYEQYF.

The chain couples TRBV7-9 to TRBJ1-1; 9 bases agree with TRBD1. From germline, CDR1 is SEHNR and CDR2 FQNEAQ (reference sequence). The CDR3 sequence is 16 residues long. Unmatched junction bases numbered 10, after V lost 5 bases and J lost 3 bases. CDR3 sequence reads: CASSPRLDRGDTEAFF. CDR3 DNA sequence: TGTGCCAGCAGCCCCCGTTTGGACAGGGGCGACACTGAAGCTTTCTTT.

The gene calls are TRBV9 and TRBJ2-1, with 9 bases that match TRBD1. The germline V gene encodes CDR1 SGDLS and CDR2 YYNGEE. The CDR3 is made up of 15 amino acids. Trimming took 4 bases from V and 4 from J; bases not matched to a gene: 6. The CDR3 protein is CASSPTGTGYNEQFF. CDR3 in DNA: TGTGCCAGCAGCCCCACAGGGACAGGGTACAATGAGCAGTTCTTC. The full variable domain, completed using reference TRBV9 and TRBJ2-1, is DSGVTQTPKHLITATGQRVTLRCSPRSGDLSVYWYQQSLDQGLQFLIQYYNGEERAKGNILERFSAQQFPDLHSELNLSSLELGDSALYFCASSPTGTGYNEQFFGPGTRLTVL.

The chain couples TRBV4-3 to TRBJ2-3; no clear D. Per germline, CDR1 LGHNA and CDR2 YSLEER. The V end lost 6 bases, the J end lost 5 bases, and 21 bases lay between the germline ends. The CDR3 loop spans 16 amino acids. CDR3 loop: CASSPGRSYSGDTQYF. Written as DNA, the CDR3 is TGCGCCAGCAGTCCCGGCCGGTCCTACTCAGGAGATACGCAGTATTTT.

V is TRBV19 and J is TRBJ2-1; 7 positions agree with TRBD2. This CDR3 comprises 15 residues. Germline CDR1 and CDR2: LNHDA and SQIVND (reference sequence). J gave up 0 bases and V 5 bases, and 4 bases lay outside the gene matches. CDR3 residues: CASSSRTSSYNEQFF. Written as DNA, the CDR3 is TGTGCCAGTAGTTCCCGGACTAGCTCCTACAATGAGCAGTTCTTC.

The V and J genes are TRBV4-3 and TRBJ1-2; TRBD1 might be the D (6 bases). Germline loops: CDR1 LGHNA, CDR2 YSLEER. Deletions cut 0 bases from V and 3 bases from J, with 14 bases between. There are 16 residues in the CDR3. The CDR3, as DNA: TGCGCCAGCAGCCAAGATAACCGGGACACCCACTATGGCTACACCTTC. Its translation: CASSQDNRDTHYGYTF.

There are a few counts of this clone. The chain is built from TRBV25-1 and TRBJ1-4; the D is unclear. The CDR3 is 14 residues long. V was shortened by 7 bases and J by 8 bases, with 17 bases between the two germline ends. CDR1 MGHDK and CDR2 SYGVNS come from the germline V gene. The CDR3 DNA sequence: TGTGCCAGCACGGCAGGCGATCGAACCGAAAAACTGTTTTTT. It encodes CASTAGDRTEKLFF.

This chain uses TRBV5-4 with TRBJ2-2; 12 bases match TRBD2. The germline V gene encodes CDR1 SGHNT and CDR2 YYREEE (reference sequence). Trimming took 0 bases from V and 4 from J; bases not matched to a gene: 4. The CDR3 spans 17 residues. CDR3 amino acids: CASSLGASGGATGELFF. The CDR3 DNA reads TGTGCCAGCAGCTTGGGGGCTAGCGGGGGGGCCACCGGGGAGCTGTTTTTT.

The V gene is TRBV7-9, the J gene TRBJ1-3, with D possibly matching TRBD1 (6 bases). Germline lookup yields CDR1 SEHNR and CDR2 FQNEAQ (reference sequence). The CDR3 spans 15 residues. V was clipped by 3 bases and J by 3 bases, with 12 bases between them. The CDR3 sequence is CASSFGGRVGNTIYF. The CDR3 region has the DNA TGTGCCAGCAGCTTCGGGGGGCGAGTTGGAAACACCATATATTTT.

This chain joins TRBV5-5 and TRBJ1-2, with TRBD1 matching over 7 bases. The V segment lost 2 bases and the J segment 1 base; nucleotides outside the gene matches: 2. From germline, CDR1 is SGHKS and CDR2 YYEKEE (reference sequence). The CDR3 contains 14 residues. As DNA, the CDR3 is TGTGCCAGCAGCTTTAGGGACAGTAACTATGGCTACACCTTC. Its protein is CASSFRDSNYGYTF.